This TCR beta chain was identified in a study of cytomegalovirus exposure and HLA in healthy donors. The primer mix had 60 Vbeta and 13 Jbeta primers. Produced via immunoSEQ multiplex PCR; TCRdb's table is partial and in-frame only. The table has fewer than 150,000 clones, roughly 80% seen once; the top ten hold 1%. Germline lookup yields CDR1 GTSNPN and CDR2 SVGIG (reference sequence). The CDR3 is 11 residues long. Trimming pared 5 bases from V and 6 bases from J, leaving 9 bases between. The count of this clone is one. The rearrangement uses TRBV30 and TRBJ2-3; tentatively, D is TRBD1 (6 bases). This clonotype was obtained from a man between 40 and 49 years old in good health and CMV-seronegative. The sequencing input was PBMCs. DNA of the CDR3: TGTGCCTGGGGGGGCTGGGATACGCAGTATTTT. Protein: CAWGGWDTQYF.